This T cell receptor beta chain was sequenced during a study of T cell changes during pregnancy in multiple sclerosis (dated by TCRdb to the late 2010s). For the study in its entirety: In women with multiple sclerosis, the researchers looked at how the T cell repertoire shifted as pregnancy progressed.

Points on this clone: Its antigen target is currently unknown. No base quality values were provided; no much bigger clone lies one nucleotide off.

Library construction relied on the immunoSEQ multiplex PCR assay. TCRdb took over this immuneACCESS table, retaining in-frame rearrangements with V and J assigned. Such tables are incomplete; in checked studies, under half of the missing clones stem from an unresolved V gene, and the remainder is unexplained. Counted in this sample were tens of thousands of clones; around 90% of them appeared once. The leading ten clones occupy roughly 5% of the sample. Trimmed from V: 4 bases; trimmed from J: 6 bases; junction bases lacking a gene match: 12. The germline V gene gives CDR1 as SGHAT and CDR2 as FQNNGV. Inclusive of the bounding cysteine and phenylalanine, the CDR3 is 16 residues long. Of the read, only the CDR3 DNA is kept; its 48 bases are in frame from base 1.

The chain is encoded by TRBV11-2 joined to TRBJ2-1; TRBD2 matches 7 bases in the middle. The sequence derives from a female donor in good health, enrolled as a control in a pregnancy study. Material: peripheral blood, obtained in the third trimester of pregnancy. DNA sequence: TGTGCCAGCAGCTCCCGGACCCGGGGGGACCTCAATGAGCAGTTCTTC. Its translation reads: CASSSRTRGDLNEQFF.